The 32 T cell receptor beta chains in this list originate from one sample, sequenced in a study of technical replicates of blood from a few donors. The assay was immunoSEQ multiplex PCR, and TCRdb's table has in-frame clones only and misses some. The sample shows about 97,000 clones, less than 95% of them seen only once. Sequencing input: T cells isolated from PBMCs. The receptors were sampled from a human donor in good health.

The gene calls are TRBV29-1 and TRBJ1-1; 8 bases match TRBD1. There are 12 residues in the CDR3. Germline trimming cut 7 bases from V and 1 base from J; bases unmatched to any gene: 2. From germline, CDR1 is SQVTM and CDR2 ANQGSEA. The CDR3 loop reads CSAGTGNTEAFF. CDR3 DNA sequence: TGCAGCGCCGGGACAGGGAACACTGAAGCTTTCTTT.

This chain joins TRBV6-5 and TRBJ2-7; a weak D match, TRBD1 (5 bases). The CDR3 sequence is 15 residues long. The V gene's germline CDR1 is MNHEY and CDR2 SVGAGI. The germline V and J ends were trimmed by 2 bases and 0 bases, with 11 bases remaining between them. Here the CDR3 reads CASSYPAGPSYEQYF. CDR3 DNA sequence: TGTGCCAGCAGTTACCCGGCAGGGCCCTCCTACGAGCAGTACTTC.

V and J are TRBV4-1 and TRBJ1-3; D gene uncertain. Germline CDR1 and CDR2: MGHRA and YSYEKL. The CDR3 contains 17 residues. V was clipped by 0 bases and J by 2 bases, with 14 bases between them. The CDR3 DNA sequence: TGCGCCAGCAGCCAAGAAACACAGAGAGGGCCTGGAAACACCATATATTTT. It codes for CASSQETQRGPGNTIYF.

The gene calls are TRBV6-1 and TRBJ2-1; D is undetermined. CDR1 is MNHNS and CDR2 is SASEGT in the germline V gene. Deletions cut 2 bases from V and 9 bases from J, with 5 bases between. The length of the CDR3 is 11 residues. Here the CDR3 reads CASSESGEQFF. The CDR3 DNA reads TGTGCCAGCAGTGAATCGGGTGAGCAGTTCTTC.

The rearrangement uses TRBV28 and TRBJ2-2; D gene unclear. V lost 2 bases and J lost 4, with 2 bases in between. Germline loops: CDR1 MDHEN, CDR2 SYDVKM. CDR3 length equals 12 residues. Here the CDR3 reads CASSLLTGELFF. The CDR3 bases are TGTGCCAGCAGTTTACTCACCGGGGAGCTGTTTTTT.

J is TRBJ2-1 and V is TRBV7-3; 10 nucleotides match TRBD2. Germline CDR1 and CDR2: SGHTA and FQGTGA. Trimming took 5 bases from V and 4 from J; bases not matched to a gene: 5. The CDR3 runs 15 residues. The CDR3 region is CASSVAGGPYNEQFF. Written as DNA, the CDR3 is TGTGCCAGCAGCGTAGCGGGAGGACCTTACAATGAGCAGTTCTTC.

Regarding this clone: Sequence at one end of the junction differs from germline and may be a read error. The CDR3 bases are TGTGCCAGCAGTGAGGAAGCGGGACAGGTTAACTTT. Protein sequence: CASSEEAGQVNF. This chain uses TRBV2 with TRBJ1-6; 8 bases are shared with TRBD1. Germline CDR1 SNHLY, CDR2 FYNNEI. This CDR3 comprises 12 residues. Based on the CDR3 plus reference TRBV2 and TRBJ1-6, the full variable domain is EPEVTQTPSHQVTQMGQEVILRCVPISNHLYFYWYRQILGQKVEFLVSFYNNEISEKSEIFDDQFSVERPDGSNFTLKIRSTKLEDSAMYFCASSEEAGQVNFGNGTRLTVT.

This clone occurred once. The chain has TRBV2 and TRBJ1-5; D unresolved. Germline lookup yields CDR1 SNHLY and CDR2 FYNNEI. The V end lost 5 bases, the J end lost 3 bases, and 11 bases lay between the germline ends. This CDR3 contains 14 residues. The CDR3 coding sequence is TGTGCCAGCAGTTCGGGAAATCCCAATCAGCCCCAGCATTTT. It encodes CASSSGNPNQPQHF.

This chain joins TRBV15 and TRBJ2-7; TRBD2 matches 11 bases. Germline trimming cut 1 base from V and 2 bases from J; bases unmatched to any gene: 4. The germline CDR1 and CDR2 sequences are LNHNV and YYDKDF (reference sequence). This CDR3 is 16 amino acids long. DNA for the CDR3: TGTGCCACCAGCAGAGTGGGACTAGCGGCCACCTACGAGCAGTACTTC. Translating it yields CATSRVGLAATYEQYF.

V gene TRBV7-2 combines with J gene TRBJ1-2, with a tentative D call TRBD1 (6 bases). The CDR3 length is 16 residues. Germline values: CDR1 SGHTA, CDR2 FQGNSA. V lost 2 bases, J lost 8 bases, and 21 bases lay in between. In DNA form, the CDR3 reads TGTGCCAGCAGCTTAAGGGTATCTTCAGGGGTATGGGGCTACACCTTC. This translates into CASSLRVSSGVWGYTF.

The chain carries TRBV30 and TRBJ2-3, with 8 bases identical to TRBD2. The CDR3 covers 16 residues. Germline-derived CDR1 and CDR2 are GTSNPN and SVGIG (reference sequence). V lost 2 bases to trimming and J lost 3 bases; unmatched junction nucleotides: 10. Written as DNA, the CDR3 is TGTGCCTGGAGTCTCACTATTAGCGGGACTACAGATACGCAGTATTTT. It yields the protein CAWSLTISGTTDTQYF. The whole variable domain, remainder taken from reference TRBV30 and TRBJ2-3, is SQTIHQWPATLVQPVGSPLSLECTVEGTSNPNLYWYRQAAGRGLQLLFYSVGIGQISSEVPQNLSASRPQDRQFILSSKKLLLSDSGFYLCAWSLTISGTTDTQYFGPGTRLTVL.

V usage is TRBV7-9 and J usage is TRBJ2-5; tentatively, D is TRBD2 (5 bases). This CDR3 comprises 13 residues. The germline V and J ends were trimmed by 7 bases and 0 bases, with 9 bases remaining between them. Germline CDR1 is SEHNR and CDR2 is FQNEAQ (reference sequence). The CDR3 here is CASIPGNQETQYF. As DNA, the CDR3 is TGTGCCAGCATCCCCGGGAACCAAGAGACCCAGTACTTC.

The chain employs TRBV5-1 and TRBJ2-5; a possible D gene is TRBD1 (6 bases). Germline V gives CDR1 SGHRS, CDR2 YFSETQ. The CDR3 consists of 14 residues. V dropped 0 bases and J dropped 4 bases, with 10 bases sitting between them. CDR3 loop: CASSLAGDGETQYF. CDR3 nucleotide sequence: TGCGCCAGCAGCTTGGCAGGGGATGGAGAGACCCAGTACTTC. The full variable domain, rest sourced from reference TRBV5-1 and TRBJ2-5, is KAGVTQTPRYLIKTRGQQVTLSCSPISGHRSVSWYQQTPGQGLQFLFEYFSETQRNKGNFPGRFSGRQFSNSRSEMNVSTLELGDSALYLCASSLAGDGETQYFGPGTRLLVL.

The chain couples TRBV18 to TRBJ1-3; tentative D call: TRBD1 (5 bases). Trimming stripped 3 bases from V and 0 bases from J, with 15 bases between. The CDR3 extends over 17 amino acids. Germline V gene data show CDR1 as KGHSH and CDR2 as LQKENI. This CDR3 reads CASSPLGRGSSGNTIYF. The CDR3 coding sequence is TGTGCCAGCTCACCCTTAGGTCGGGGGAGCTCTGGAAACACCATATATTTT.

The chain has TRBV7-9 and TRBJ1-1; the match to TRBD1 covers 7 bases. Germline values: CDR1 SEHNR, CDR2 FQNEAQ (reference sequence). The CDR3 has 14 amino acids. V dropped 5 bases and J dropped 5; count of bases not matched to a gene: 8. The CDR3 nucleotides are TGTGCCAGCAGCCCCCCTGGGACAGCTACTGAAGCTTTCTTT. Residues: CASSPPGTATEAFF.

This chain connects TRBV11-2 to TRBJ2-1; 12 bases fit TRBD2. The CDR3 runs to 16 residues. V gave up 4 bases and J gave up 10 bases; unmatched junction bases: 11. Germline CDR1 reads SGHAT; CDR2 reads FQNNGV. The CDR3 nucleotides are TGTGCCAGCAGCTCCCCCTGGACTAGCGGGAACAGCGAGCAGTTCTTC. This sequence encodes CASSSPWTSGNSEQFF.

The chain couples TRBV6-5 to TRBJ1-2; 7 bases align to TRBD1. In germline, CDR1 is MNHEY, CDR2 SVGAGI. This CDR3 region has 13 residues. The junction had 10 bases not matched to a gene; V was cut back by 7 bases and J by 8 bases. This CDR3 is CASTAPGGGGYTF. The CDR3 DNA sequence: TGTGCCAGCACCGCACCAGGGGGAGGCGGCTACACCTTC.

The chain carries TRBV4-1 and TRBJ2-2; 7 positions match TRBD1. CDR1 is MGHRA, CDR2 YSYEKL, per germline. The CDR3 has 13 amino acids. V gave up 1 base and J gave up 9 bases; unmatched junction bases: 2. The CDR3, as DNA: TGCGCCAGCAGCCAAGCCAGGGGGAGGGAGCTGTTTTTT. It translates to CASSQARGRELFF.

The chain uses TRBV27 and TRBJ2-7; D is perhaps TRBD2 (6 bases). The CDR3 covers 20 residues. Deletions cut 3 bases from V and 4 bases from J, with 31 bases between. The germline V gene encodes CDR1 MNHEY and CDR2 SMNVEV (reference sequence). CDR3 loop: CASSFRPGSVRLGPFYEQYF. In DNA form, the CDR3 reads TGTGCCAGCAGTTTTCGGCCCGGCAGCGTTAGACTAGGACCGTTTTACGAGCAGTACTTC.

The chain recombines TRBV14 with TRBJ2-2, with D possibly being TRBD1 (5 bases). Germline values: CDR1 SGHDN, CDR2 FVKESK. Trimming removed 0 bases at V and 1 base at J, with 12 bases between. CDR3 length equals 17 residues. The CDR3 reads CASSQDWSRVNTGELFF. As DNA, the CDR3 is TGTGCCAGCAGCCAAGATTGGAGCAGGGTGAACACCGGGGAGCTGTTTTTT.

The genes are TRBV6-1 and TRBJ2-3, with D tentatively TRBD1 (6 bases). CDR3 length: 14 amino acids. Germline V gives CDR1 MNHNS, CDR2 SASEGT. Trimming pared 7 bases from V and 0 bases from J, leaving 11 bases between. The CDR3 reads CASKQGPSTDTQYF. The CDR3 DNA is TGTGCCAGCAAGCAGGGGCCGAGCACAGATACGCAGTATTTT.

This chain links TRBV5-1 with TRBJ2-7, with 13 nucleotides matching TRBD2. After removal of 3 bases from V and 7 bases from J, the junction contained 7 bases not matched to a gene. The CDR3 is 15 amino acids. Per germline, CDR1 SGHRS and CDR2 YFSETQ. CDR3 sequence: CASSSGLAGVWEQYF. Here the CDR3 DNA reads TGCGCCAGCAGCTCCGGACTAGCGGGAGTTTGGGAGCAGTACTTC. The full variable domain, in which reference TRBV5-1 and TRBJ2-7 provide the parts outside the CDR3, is KAGVTQTPRYLIKTRGQQVTLSCSPISGHRSVSWYQQTPGQGLQFLFEYFSETQRNKGNFPGRFSGRQFSNSRSEMNVSTLELGDSALYLCASSSGLAGVWEQYFGPGTRLTVT.

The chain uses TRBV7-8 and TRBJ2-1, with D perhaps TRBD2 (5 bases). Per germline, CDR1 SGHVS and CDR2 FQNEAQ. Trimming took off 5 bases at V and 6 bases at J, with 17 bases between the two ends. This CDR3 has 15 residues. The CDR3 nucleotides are TGTGCCAGCAGCATACTAGTCTCCGCCTTCAATGAGCAGTTCTTC. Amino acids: CASSILVSAFNEQFF. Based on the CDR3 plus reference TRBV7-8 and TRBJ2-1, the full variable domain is GAGVSQSPRYKVAKRGQDVALRCDPISGHVSLFWYQQALGQGPEFLTYFQNEAQLDKSGLPSDRFFAERPEGSVSTLKIQRTQQEDSAVYLCASSILVSAFNEQFFGPGTRLTVL.

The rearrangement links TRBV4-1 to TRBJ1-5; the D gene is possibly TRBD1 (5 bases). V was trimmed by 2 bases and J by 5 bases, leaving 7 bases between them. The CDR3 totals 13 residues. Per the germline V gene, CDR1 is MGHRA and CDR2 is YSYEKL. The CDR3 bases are TGCGCCAGCAGCCAACAGGGTGATCAGCCCCAGCATTTT. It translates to CASSQQGDQPQHF.

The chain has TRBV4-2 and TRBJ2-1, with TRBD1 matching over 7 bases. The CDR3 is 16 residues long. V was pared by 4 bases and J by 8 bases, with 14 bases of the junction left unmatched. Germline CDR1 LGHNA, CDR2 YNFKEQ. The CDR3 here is CASSPLTGPRVDEQFF. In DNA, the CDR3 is TGTGCCAGCAGCCCCCTGACAGGGCCCCGCGTGGATGAGCAGTTCTTC.

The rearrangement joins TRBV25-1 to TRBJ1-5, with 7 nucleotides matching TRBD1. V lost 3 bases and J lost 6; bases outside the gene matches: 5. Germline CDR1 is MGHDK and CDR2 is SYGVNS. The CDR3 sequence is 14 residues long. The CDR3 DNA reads TGTGCCAGCAGTGATACAGGGGCGAGTCAGCCCCAGCATTTT. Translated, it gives CASSDTGASQPQHF.

CDR3 sequence reads: CASSETSGRTEAFF. The CDR3, as DNA: TGTGCCAGCAGTGAAACGTCAGGGAGGACTGAAGCTTTCTTT. V is TRBV2 and J is TRBJ1-1, with TRBD1 as a possible D gene (5 bases). Between the trimmed V and J ends, which lost 2 bases and 5 bases, there was a span of 12 bases. The CDR3 has 14 residues. CDR1 is SNHLY, CDR2 FYNNEI, per germline.

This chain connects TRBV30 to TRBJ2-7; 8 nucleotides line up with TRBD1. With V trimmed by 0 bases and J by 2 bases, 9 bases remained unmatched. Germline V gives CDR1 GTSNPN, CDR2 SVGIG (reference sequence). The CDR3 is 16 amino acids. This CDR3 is CAWSVFPTGATYEQYF. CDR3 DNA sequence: TGTGCCTGGAGTGTTTTCCCGACAGGGGCCACCTACGAGCAGTACTTC.

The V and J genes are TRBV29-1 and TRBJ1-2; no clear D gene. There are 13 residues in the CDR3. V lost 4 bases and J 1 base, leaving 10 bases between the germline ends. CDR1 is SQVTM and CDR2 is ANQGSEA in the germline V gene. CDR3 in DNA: TGCAGCGTTGTCCCCAGGCTTAACTATGGCTACACCTTC. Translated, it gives CSVVPRLNYGYTF.

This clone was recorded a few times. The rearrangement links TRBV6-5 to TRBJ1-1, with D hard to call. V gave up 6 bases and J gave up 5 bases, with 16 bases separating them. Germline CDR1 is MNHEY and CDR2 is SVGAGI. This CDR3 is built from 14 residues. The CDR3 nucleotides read TGTGCCAGCAGAGGACCGGGAGGAGGGACTGAAGCTTTCTTT. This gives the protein CASRGPGGGTEAFF.

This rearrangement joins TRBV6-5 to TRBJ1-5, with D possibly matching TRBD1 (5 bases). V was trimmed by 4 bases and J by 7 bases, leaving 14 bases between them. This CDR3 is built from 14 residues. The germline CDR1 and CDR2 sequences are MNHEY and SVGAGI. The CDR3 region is CASSWGGMEQPQHF. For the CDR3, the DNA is TGTGCCAGCAGTTGGGGCGGGATGGAGCAGCCCCAGCATTTT.

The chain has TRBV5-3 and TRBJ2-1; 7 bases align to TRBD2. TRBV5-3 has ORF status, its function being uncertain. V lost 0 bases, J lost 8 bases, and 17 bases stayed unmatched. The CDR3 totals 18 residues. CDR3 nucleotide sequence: TGTGCCAGAAGCTTGGTTGGGGCGGGAGACAGATTGGTCGATGAGCAGTTCTTC. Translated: CARSLVGAGDRLVDEQFF.